Here is one T cell receptor (beta chain) with its context. Its antigen is unidentified. The germline gives CDR1 GTSNPN, CDR2 SVGIG (reference sequence). The CDR3 is 13 amino acids. TCRdb derives one entry per CDR3 protein from the 5' RACE reads, leaving out DNA. The sample has over 110,000 distinct CDR3 sequences. This sample was included in a study of monozygotic twins with inflammatory bowel disease. The study's findings and limits: A reduction in TCRbeta diversity (inverse Simpson) was seen in IBD patients relative to healthy co-twins.

The sequenced sample was blood. The chain employs TRBV30 and TRBJ1-6. This clonotype originated in a human donor with ulcerative colitis or Crohn's disease, or a healthy co-twin of an affected twin (not recorded which). CDR3: CARKATKDSPLHF. Supplemented by reference TRBV30 and TRBJ1-6, the full variable domain reads SQTIHQWPATLVQPVGSPLSLECTVEGTSNPNLYWYRQAAGRGLQLLFYSVGIGQISSEVPQNLSASRPQDRQFILSSKKLLLSDSGFYLCARKATKDSPLHFGNGTRLTVT.